The 31 T cell receptor beta chains in this list originate from one sample, sequenced in a study of cytomegalovirus exposure and HLA in healthy donors. The table came from immunoSEQ multiplex PCR; TCRdb's copy has only in-frame clones and leaves some out. The sample carries just over 80,000 clones, roughly 96% recorded once. The sequencing sample was made of PBMCs. Every receptor here comes from a woman younger than 35 in good health and CMV-seronegative.

The chain has TRBV5-4 and TRBJ2-1; tentative D call: TRBD2 (6 bases). Germline loops: CDR1 SGHNT, CDR2 YYREEE (reference sequence). Trimming pared 3 bases from V and 0 bases from J, leaving 13 bases between. The CDR3 has 16 residues. CDR3 sequence reads: CASSYRLDSSYNEQFF. DNA of the CDR3: TGTGCCAGCAGCTACCGACTAGACAGCTCCTACAATGAGCAGTTCTTC.

The genes are TRBV30 and TRBJ2-3; D is unresolved. The CDR3 spans 11 residues. Trimming shortened V by 3 bases and J by 6 bases, and 7 bases separated the two germline ends. From germline, CDR1 is GTSNPN and CDR2 SVGIG (reference sequence). The CDR3 nucleotides are TGTGCCTGGAGCCTGTCCGATACGCAGTATTTT. Translating it yields CAWSLSDTQYF. The full variable domain, rest sourced from reference TRBV30 and TRBJ2-3, is SQTIHQWPATLVQPVGSPLSLECTVEGTSNPNLYWYRQAAGRGLQLLFYSVGIGQISSEVPQNLSASRPQDRQFILSSKKLLLSDSGFYLCAWSLSDTQYFGPGTRLTVL.

The chain is built from TRBV27 and TRBJ2-1; 7 nucleotides align to TRBD1. Germline V gene lookup returns CDR1 MNHEY and CDR2 SMNVEV (reference sequence). V trimming: 3 bases; J trimming: 7 bases; junction bases outside the gene matches: 15. The CDR3 loop spans 17 amino acids. Here the CDR3 reads CASSFPPGTEKRNEQFF. The CDR3 DNA follows: TGTGCCAGCAGTTTCCCTCCCGGGACAGAGAAGAGAAATGAGCAGTTCTTC.

V usage is TRBV9 and J usage is TRBJ2-1; perhaps TRBD2 as D (7 bases). Germline V lookup: CDR1 SGDLS, CDR2 YYNGEE. Between the trimmed V and J ends, which lost 1 base and 5 bases, there was a span of 22 bases. The CDR3 sequence is 18 residues long. DNA of the CDR3: TGTGCCAGCAGCGTATCGCGGGGAGGGGGGACTACTGACAATGAGCAGTTCTTC. Its protein is CASSVSRGGGTTDNEQFF.

The V gene is TRBV11-3, the J gene TRBJ2-1; 10 bases line up with TRBD2. V dropped 5 bases and J dropped 8; count of bases not matched to a gene: 12. CDR1 SGHNT and CDR2 YENEEA come from the germline V gene. This CDR3 is built from 16 residues. CDR3 DNA sequence: TGTGCCAGCAGCCGACTTGGGCTAGCGGGAGTCCATGAGCAGTTCTTC. This gives the protein CASSRLGLAGVHEQFF.

The chain joins TRBV11-3 to TRBJ2-5, with TRBD1 identical over 10 bases. The CDR3 has 12 amino acids. The J segment lost 12 bases and the V segment lost 5 bases, leaving 6 bases of the junction unmatched. Germline CDR1 SGHNT, CDR2 YENEEA. CDR3 sequence (DNA): TGTGCCAGCAGCCTTGACAGGGGGCCCGAGTACTTC. It translates to CASSLDRGPEYF.

This chain uses TRBV5-1 with TRBJ2-7; D is ambiguous. The CDR3 is made up of 12 amino acids. The V gene's germline CDR1 is SGHRS and CDR2 YFSETQ. The V end lost 1 base, the J end lost 1 base, and 3 bases lay between the germline ends. CDR3 sequence: CASSLSSYEQYF. The CDR3 nucleotides read TGCGCCAGCAGCTTGTCGTCCTACGAGCAGTACTTC.

The chain has TRBV11-3 and TRBJ2-1; possibly TRBD2 for D (5 bases). Trimming pared 1 base from V and 10 bases from J, leaving 8 bases between. The CDR3 totals 12 residues. The germline V gene has CDR1 SGHNT and CDR2 YENEEA. CDR3 coding DNA: TGTGCCAGCAGCTTAGGAAGGGAGGAGCAGTTCTTC. Its translation is CASSLGREEQFF.

The chain is built from TRBV5-1 and TRBJ2-2; 10 nucleotides line up with TRBD2. V shed 0 bases and J 5 bases; nucleotides not matched to a gene: 7. The CDR3 is 17 amino acids. The V gene's germline CDR1 is SGHRS and CDR2 YFSETQ. The CDR3: CASSLGITSGKTGELFF. Written as DNA, the CDR3 is TGCGCCAGCAGCTTGGGCATTACTAGCGGGAAGACCGGGGAGCTGTTTTTT. Complete variable domain (other parts from reference TRBV5-1 and TRBJ2-2): KAGVTQTPRYLIKTRGQQVTLSCSPISGHRSVSWYQQTPGQGLQFLFEYFSETQRNKGNFPGRFSGRQFSNSRSEMNVSTLELGDSALYLCASSLGITSGKTGELFFGEGSRLTVL.

V is TRBV2 and J is TRBJ2-7; a weak D match, TRBD1 (5 bases). CDR1 SNHLY and CDR2 FYNNEI come from the germline V gene. The CDR3 runs to 13 residues. Trimming shortened V by 11 bases and J by 0 bases, and 14 bases separated the two germline ends. CDR3 sequence reads: CASETRASYEQYF. The CDR3 DNA follows: TGTGCCTCCGAAACCAGGGCCTCCTACGAGCAGTACTTC.

The chain has TRBV4-1 and TRBJ2-7; D possibly corresponds to TRBD2 (6 bases). Trimming stripped 4 bases from V and 5 bases from J, with 18 bases between. The CDR3 has 15 amino acids. CDR1 and CDR2 from the germline V gene are MGHRA and YSYEKL. CDR3 in DNA: TGCGCCAGCAGCCCCTCCCGGACTATTGAGGACGAGCAGTACTTC. Residues: CASSPSRTIEDEQYF.

The chain recombines TRBV6-5 with TRBJ1-6; D call uncertain. V lost 0 bases to trimming and J lost 7 bases, with 4 bases between them. CDR1 and CDR2 from the germline V gene are MNHEY and SVGAGI. The CDR3 runs 13 residues. CDR3: CASSYSENSPLHF. Here the CDR3 DNA reads TGTGCCAGCAGTTACTCAGAGAATTCACCCCTCCACTTT.

This clone was recorded only once. The gene calls are TRBV4-1 and TRBJ1-5; no definite D call. Germline V gene sequence: CDR1 MGHRA, CDR2 YSYEKL. The CDR3 runs 16 residues. The V end lost 4 bases, the J end lost 0 bases, and 13 bases lay between the germline ends. CDR3 sequence reads: CASSPFLENSNQPQHF. CDR3 DNA sequence: TGCGCCAGCAGCCCCTTCCTTGAGAATAGCAATCAGCCCCAGCATTTT.

The rearrangement links TRBV5-4 to TRBJ2-2, with D perhaps TRBD1 (6 bases). Looked up from germline, CDR1 is SGHNT and CDR2 is YYREEE (reference sequence). The V end lost 4 bases, the J end lost 4 bases, and 20 bases lay between the germline ends. This CDR3 spans 17 amino acids. As DNA, the CDR3 is TGTGCCAGCAGCCCCGGAAATTATGGGGGCCTCACCGGGGAGCTGTTTTTT. This codes for CASSPGNYGGLTGELFF.

The V call is TRBV6-5, the J call TRBJ2-7, with D possibly being TRBD2 (5 bases). This CDR3 comprises 13 residues. V was pared by 3 bases and J by 0 bases, with 6 bases between. Germline CDR1 and CDR2: MNHEY and SVGAGI. The CDR3 loop reads CASSYRDSYEQYF. The CDR3 DNA follows: TGTGCCAGCAGTTATCGGGACTCCTACGAGCAGTACTTC.

The chain couples TRBV27 to TRBJ2-7; 10 bases match TRBD1. The CDR3 is made up of 12 amino acids. Germline CDR1 is MNHEY and CDR2 is SMNVEV (reference sequence). The V and J ends lost 8 bases and 3 bases, in that order; junction bases with no gene match: 1. CDR3 DNA sequence: TGTGCCAGCGGACAGGGGGGCTACGAGCAGTACTTC. Residues: CASGQGGYEQYF.

The CDR3 reads CASSQPAQGVGELFF. DNA of the CDR3: TGCGCCAGCAGCCAACCTGCCCAGGGTGTCGGGGAGCTGTTTTTT. This chain joins TRBV4-1 and TRBJ2-2; possible D gene TRBD1, 5 bases. Germline-derived CDR1 and CDR2 are MGHRA and YSYEKL. CDR3 size: 15 residues. V dropped 2 bases and J dropped 7 bases, with 14 bases sitting between them.

The CDR3 coding sequence is TGTGCCAGCAGCCCGGTTCGTTCAGATACGCAGTATTTT. Protein: CASSPVRSDTQYF. The V and J genes are TRBV7-8 and TRBJ2-3; D remains ambiguous. The length of the CDR3 is 13 residues. From germline, CDR1 is SGHVS and CDR2 FQNEAQ. Trimming took 5 bases from V and 4 from J, leaving 10 bases between them.

The J gene is TRBJ2-5, the V gene TRBV19; 8 bases are shared with TRBD2. The V and J ends lost 5 bases and 4 bases, in that order; junction bases with no gene match: 6. The CDR3 length is 14 residues. Germline CDR1 is LNHDA and CDR2 is SQIVND (reference sequence). The CDR3 is CASSRAGDRETQYF. CDR3 in DNA: TGTGCCAGTAGTCGAGCGGGAGACCGAGAGACCCAGTACTTC. Together with reference TRBV19 and TRBJ2-5, the CDR3 gives the full variable domain: DGGITQSPKYLFRKEGQNVTLSCEQNLNHDAMYWYRQDPGQGLRLIYYSQIVNDFQKGDIAEGYSVSREKKESFPLTVTSAQKNPTAFYLCASSRAGDRETQYFGPGTRLLVL.

The chain links TRBV30 to TRBJ2-2, with unresolved D. Trimming shortened V by 7 bases and J by 0 bases, and 6 bases separated the two germline ends. Germline values: CDR1 GTSNPN, CDR2 SVGIG (reference sequence). The CDR3 is 12 amino acids. The CDR3 here is CAYNTNTGELFF. The CDR3 coding sequence is TGTGCCTATAATACGAACACCGGGGAGCTGTTTTTT.

The rearrangement uses TRBV6-4 and TRBJ1-1; 7 bases are shared with TRBD1. Per germline, CDR1 MRHNA and CDR2 SNTAGT. J was trimmed by 5 bases and V by 6 bases; bases with no gene match: 15. The CDR3 covers 16 residues. The CDR3: CASSPTQGGRVTEAFF. The CDR3 DNA reads as TGTGCCAGCAGCCCAACCCAGGGGGGACGTGTGACTGAAGCTTTCTTT.

The chain has TRBV27 and TRBJ1-2, with 9 bases matching TRBD1. V lost 4 bases to trimming and J lost 4 bases; unmatched junction nucleotides: 4. Germline V lookup: CDR1 MNHEY, CDR2 SMNVEV (reference sequence). The CDR3 spans 14 residues. CDR3 bases: TGTGCCAGCAGTTCGGGACAGGGCCCCTATGGCTACACCTTC. It yields the protein CASSSGQGPYGYTF.

This chain connects TRBV21-1 to TRBJ2-7; TRBD1 is taken as the D call from the table, unchecked against the DNA. TRBV21-1 is an annotated pseudogene. CDR3 length: 16 residues. DNA for the CDR3: TGTGCCAGCAGCAAAGTCGTTAGGGGTCCCGGCTACGAGCAGTACTTC. This gives the protein CASSKVVRGPGYEQYF.

This chain connects TRBV19 to TRBJ2-3, with 10 bases fitting TRBD2. The CDR3 totals 14 residues. Germline values: CDR1 LNHDA, CDR2 SQIVND (reference sequence). V gave up 7 bases and J gave up 5 bases; unmatched junction bases: 6. The CDR3 DNA follows: TGTGCCAGTACTAGCGGGAGTACAAGAGATACGCAGTATTTT. This encodes CASTSGSTRDTQYF.

This clone is labeled as medium-sized. This chain connects TRBV5-4 to TRBJ1-1; 7 positions match TRBD1. V dropped 4 bases and J dropped 1; count of bases not matched to a gene: 4. CDR1 and CDR2 (germline): SGHNT, YYREEE (reference sequence). The CDR3 totals 14 residues. CDR3 nucleotide sequence: TGTGCCAGCAGCATACAGGGGCCGAACACTGAAGCTTTCTTT. The encoded protein is CASSIQGPNTEAFF.

Here the CDR3 reads CASSEYTITYNEQFF. CDR3 coding DNA: TGCGCCAGCAGTGAGTACACGATCACCTACAATGAGCAGTTCTTC. The genes are TRBV10-2 and TRBJ2-1; D gene ambiguous. V was cut by 1 base and J by 2 bases, with 9 bases left in between. Germline V gene data show CDR1 as WSHSY and CDR2 as SAAADI. CDR3 length equals 15 residues.

The sample holds a few counts of this clone. The chain uses TRBV10-2 and TRBJ2-7; the D is unclear. Looked up from germline, CDR1 is WSHSY and CDR2 is SAAADI. There are 12 residues in the CDR3. V was clipped by 2 bases and J by 3 bases, with 5 bases between them. CDR3 bases: TGCGCCAGCAGTGAGGCCTACTACGAGCAGTACTTC. It yields the protein CASSEAYYEQYF.

This chain links TRBV2 with TRBJ1-2, with TRBD1 matching over 8 bases. Germline loops: CDR1 SNHLY, CDR2 FYNNEI. CDR3 size: 13 residues. With 10 bases clipped from V and 4 bases from J, the junction kept 8 bases outside the gene matches. The CDR3 bases are TGTGCCAATCTTCAGGGGGCGCGCTATGGCTACACCTTC. This gives the protein CANLQGARYGYTF.

The rearrangement uses TRBV9 and TRBJ2-1; 9 bases agree with TRBD2. The CDR3 is made up of 14 amino acids. V lost 3 bases to trimming and J lost 9 bases; unmatched junction nucleotides: 7. In germline, CDR1 is SGDLS, CDR2 YYNGEE. The CDR3 here is CASSASGTSSEQFF. In nucleotides, the CDR3 is TGTGCCAGCAGCGCATCCGGGACTAGCAGTGAGCAGTTCTTC. The entire variable domain, with the rest obtained from reference TRBV9 and TRBJ2-1, is as follows: DSGVTQTPKHLITATGQRVTLRCSPRSGDLSVYWYQQSLDQGLQFLIQYYNGEERAKGNILERFSAQQFPDLHSELNLSSLELGDSALYFCASSASGTSSEQFFGPGTRLTVL.

This clone was detected a few times. The V and J genes are TRBV13 and TRBJ1-1, with TRBD1 identical over 8 bases. Looked up from germline, CDR1 is PRHDT and CDR2 is FYEKMQ (reference sequence). The CDR3 spans 15 residues. Germline trimming cut 4 bases from V and 4 bases from J; bases unmatched to any gene: 8. The CDR3 spells CASSSASTGGTEAFF. The CDR3 DNA sequence: TGTGCCAGCAGCTCAGCGAGTACAGGGGGCACTGAAGCTTTCTTT.

The rearrangement joins TRBV27 to TRBJ1-2, with 9 bases matching TRBD1. The trim removed 2 bases at V and 10 bases at J, leaving 8 bases unmatched. The CDR3 is 14 residues long. Germline V gene lookup returns CDR1 MNHEY and CDR2 SMNVEV (reference sequence). CDR3 sequence reads: CASSLIRGTGTYTF. The CDR3 DNA reads TGTGCCAGCAGTTTAATTCGCGGGACAGGGACCTACACCTTC.